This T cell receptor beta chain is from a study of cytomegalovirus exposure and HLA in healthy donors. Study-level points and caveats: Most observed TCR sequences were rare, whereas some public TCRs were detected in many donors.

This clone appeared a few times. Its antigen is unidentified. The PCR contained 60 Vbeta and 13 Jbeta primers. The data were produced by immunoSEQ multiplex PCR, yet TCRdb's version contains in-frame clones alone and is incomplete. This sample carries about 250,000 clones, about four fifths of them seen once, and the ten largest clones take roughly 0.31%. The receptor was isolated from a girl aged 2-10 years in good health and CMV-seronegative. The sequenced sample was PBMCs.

CDR3 residues: CAITLERGPYEQYF. CDR3 in DNA: TGTGCCATCACCTTGGAGCGGGGTCCCTACGAGCAGTACTTC. The chain combines TRBV10-3 with TRBJ2-7, with 7 bases matching TRBD2. V lost 7 bases to trimming and J lost 2 bases; unmatched junction nucleotides: 8. The CDR3 loop spans 14 amino acids. CDR1 and CDR2 from the germline V gene are ENHRY and SYGVKD.